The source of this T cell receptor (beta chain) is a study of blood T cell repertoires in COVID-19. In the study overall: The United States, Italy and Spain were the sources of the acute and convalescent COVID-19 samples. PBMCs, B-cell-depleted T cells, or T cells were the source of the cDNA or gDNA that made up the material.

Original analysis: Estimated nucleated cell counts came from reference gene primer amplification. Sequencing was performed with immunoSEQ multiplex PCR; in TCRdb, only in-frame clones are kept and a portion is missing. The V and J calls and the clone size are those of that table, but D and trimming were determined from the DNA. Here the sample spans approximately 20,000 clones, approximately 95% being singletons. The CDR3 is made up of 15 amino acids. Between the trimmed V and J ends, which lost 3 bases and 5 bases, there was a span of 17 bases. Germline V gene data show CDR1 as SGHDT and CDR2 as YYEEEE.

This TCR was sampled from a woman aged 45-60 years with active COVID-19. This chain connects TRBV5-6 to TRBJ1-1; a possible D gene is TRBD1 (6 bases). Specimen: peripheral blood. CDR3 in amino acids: CASSWIGGGWTEAFF. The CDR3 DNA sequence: TGTGCCAGCAGCTGGATAGGGGGAGGGTGGACTGAAGCTTTCTTT.